This TCR beta chain was documented in a study of shared clonotypes between healthy human individuals. Study-wide results and limits: Naive subsets generally exceeded memory subsets in estimated richness. Approximately 4.6% of naive CD4 clonotypes were shared across a few donors. A small donor pool kept down the genetic and exposure-history diversity that was represented. Tissues were not sampled, only blood, and their repertoires likely differ.

Details on this clone: Its target is not known.

The CDR3 runs to 15 residues. Germline values: CDR1 MNHEY, CDR2 SVGAGI. V gave up 4 bases and J gave up 0 bases, with 9 bases separating them. The table came from immunoSEQ multiplex PCR; TCRdb's copy has only in-frame clones and leaves some out. This sample carries about 2 million clones, about 95% of them seen once, and the ten largest clones take 1% to 1.5%. Naive CD8 populations comprised CD45RO-negative cells positively selected for CCR7, excluding terminally differentiated effector memory CD45RA+ cells. The chain joins TRBV6-5 to TRBJ2-2, with D unclear. Sequenced input: naive CD8+ T cells sorted from blood. The clonotype was recovered from a man aged 18 to 35 in good health. The CDR3 here is CASSLRPSNTGELFF. The CDR3 DNA reads TGTGCCAGCAGTTTAAGGCCCTCGAACACCGGGGAGCTGTTTTTT.